The 5 T cell receptor beta chains listed next were all sequenced from one sample in a study of cytomegalovirus exposure and HLA in healthy donors. Amplification used 60 Vbeta primers and 13 Jbeta primers. Sequenced by immunoSEQ multiplex PCR; TCRdb stores in-frame clones only, minus some. The profile shows about 160,000 clones, 81% of them singletons. The material sequenced was PBMCs. The receptors originated from a woman between 45 and 60 years old in good health and CMV-seronegative.

The gene calls are TRBV4-3 and TRBJ2-1; 10 positions match TRBD2. The V segment lost 0 bases and the J segment 4 bases; nucleotides outside the gene matches: 6. The CDR3 length is 17 residues. Per germline, CDR1 LGHNA and CDR2 YSLEER. CDR3 bases: TGCGCCAGCAGCCAAGATTTCGCTAGCGGGGGATACAATGAGCAGTTCTTC. This sequence encodes CASSQDFASGGYNEQFF.

The chain uses TRBV5-1 and TRBJ2-5; 7 positions agree with TRBD1. The J call is uncertain, as TRBJ2-7 better fits the DNA end. Germline V CDR1 and CDR2: SGHRS, YFSETQ. This CDR3 contains 13 residues. CDR3: CASSRQGEGEQYF. The DNA for the CDR3 is TGCGCCAGCAGCCGACAGGGCGAGGGCGAGCAGTACTTC.

About this clone itself: Other DNA sequences in this specimen translate into the identical CDR3. This chain uses TRBV5-6 with TRBJ1-1, with 7 bases identical to TRBD1. The length of the CDR3 is 16 residues. From germline, CDR1 is SGHDT and CDR2 YYEEEE. V lost 4 bases to trimming and J lost 8 bases; unmatched junction nucleotides: 17. This CDR3 reads CASSKRIPTGLSEAFF. The CDR3 bases are TGTGCCAGCAGCAAACGGATACCGACAGGGCTCTCAGAAGCTTTCTTT.

This chain connects TRBV7-2 to TRBJ1-5; 8 positions match TRBD1. The J segment lost 3 bases and the V segment lost 2 bases, leaving 6 bases of the junction unmatched. Germline V CDR1 and CDR2: SGHTA, FQGNSA. The CDR3 is made up of 16 amino acids. In DNA form, the CDR3 reads TGTGCCAGCAGCTTAACAACAGGGGGTGTCAATCAGCCCCAGCATTTT. Amino acid sequence: CASSLTTGGVNQPQHF.

The gene calls are TRBV5-1 and TRBJ1-1; 9 bases match TRBD1. Per the germline V gene, CDR1 is SGHRS and CDR2 is YFSETQ. This CDR3 is 16 amino acids long. The V gene end was trimmed by 5 bases and the J gene end by 4 bases; junction bases not matched to a gene: 12. CDR3 protein: CASSRGRDRVPTEAFF. CDR3 bases: TGCGCCAGCAGTCGGGGGCGGGACAGGGTTCCCACTGAAGCTTTCTTT.